This entry concerns a single T cell receptor beta chain. Its antigen is currently unknown. The entry originates in a study of OX40 agonist ivuxolimab in advanced cancers. About the research overall: The dose-escalation cohort was approximately 85% male, with a mean age of around 54 years, ranging about 23 to 80. Overall study findings and caveats: Still undetermined is the antigen specificity of the expanded peripheral T cells.

Blood samples were obtained at baseline, cycle 4 day 1, and cycle 7 day 1. The CDR3 is 16 amino acids. CDR1 SGHVS and CDR2 FQNEAQ come from the germline V gene. The V and J ends lost 5 bases and 6 bases, in that order; junction bases with no gene match: 15. The method was immunoSEQ multiplex PCR; TCRdb's version includes in-frame clones alone and lacks a portion of them. Of roughly 46,000 clones detected, around 85% appear once; the ten largest clones hold around 15%. The receptor's source is an adult with an advanced solid tumor such as melanoma, head and neck, liver or kidney cancer. The V call is TRBV7-8, the J call TRBJ2-7; the match to TRBD1 covers 8 bases. The sample here was CD4+ or CD8+ T cells sorted from blood, taken in a trial of the OX40 agonist ivuxolimab. Here the CDR3 DNA reads TGTGCCAGCAGCGATCCCCCCCGGGACAGGTCCCTCGAGCAGTACTTC. This codes for CASSDPPRDRSLEQYF. Filled out from reference TRBV7-8 and TRBJ2-7, the complete variable domain reads GAGVSQSPRYKVAKRGQDVALRCDPISGHVSLFWYQQALGQGPEFLTYFQNEAQLDKSGLPSDRFFAERPEGSVSTLKIQRTQQEDSAVYLCASSDPPRDRSLEQYFGPGTRLTVT.